This T cell receptor (beta chain) was retrieved from a study of blood T cell repertoires in COVID-19. Looking at the study overall: Material from acute and convalescent COVID-19 was sourced from the United States, Italy and Spain. T cells, B-cell-depleted T cells, or PBMCs supplied cDNA or gDNA.

In the source study's methods: Amplified reference gene primers provided the basis for estimating nucleated cell counts. Using immunoSEQ multiplex PCR, the repertoire was profiled, and TCRdb retains in-frame clones only, with some absent. The D gene and trimming were derived from the DNA, and the V and J assignments and clone size from that table. In the table there are 380,000 or so clones, about 90% of which are singletons. This CDR3 contains 15 residues. V was clipped by 4 bases and J by 1 base, with 13 bases between them. Germline V CDR1 and CDR2: MGHRA, YSYEKL. The sequence derives from a man in his forties with acute or convalescent COVID-19. The gene calls are TRBV4-1 and TRBJ1-1; a weak D match, TRBD1 (6 bases). The sample comprised peripheral blood. The CDR3 protein is CASSPTGNRNTEAFF. The CDR3 coding sequence is TGCGCCAGCAGCCCCACAGGGAACAGGAACACTGAAGCTTTCTTT.